Presented here are 15 T cell receptor beta chains from one specimen sequenced in a study of beta chain features in type 1 diabetes. Study-level findings and limits: All four CD4+ subsets of Type 1 diabetes patients contained TCRB CDR3s that were moderately but significantly shorter.

The antigens of these receptors remain unknown. Reverse transcription of all isolated RNA meant that expressed TCRB transcripts were sequenced. The method was immunoSEQ multiplex PCR; TCRdb's version includes in-frame clones alone and lacks a portion of them. Of roughly 260,000 clones in the sample, roughly 20% are singletons; the top ten hold 0.028%. What was sequenced was naive CD4+ T cells from blood. Receptors originate from a woman aged 40-49 years with type 1 diabetes.

The rearrangement joins TRBV29-1 to TRBJ2-2; no firm D call. Germline CDR1 is SQVTM and CDR2 is ANQGSEA. V lost 3 bases and J 2 bases, leaving 10 bases between the germline ends. The length of the CDR3 is 14 residues. This CDR3 reads CSVEGRTNTGELFF. The CDR3 region has the DNA TGCAGCGTTGAGGGCAGAACCAACACCGGGGAGCTGTTTTTT.

As concerns this clone: The CDR3 does not end in the conserved phenylalanine or tryptophan, so this is likely a read error. It is unclear where the CDR3 begins or ends on the DNA, so no DNA is shown, and the CDR3 is as TCRdb lists it. The V call is TRBV5-8, the J call TRBJ2-7; the table calls TRBD1, which could not be checked here. The CDR3 contains 13 residues when both ends are counted. Per the germline V gene, CDR1 is SGHTS and CDR2 is YDEGEE. CDR3 sequence reads: CASSLRIGTSFST.

The chain carries TRBV18 and TRBJ2-7, with a tentative D call TRBD1 (6 bases). V lost 3 bases to trimming and J lost 3 bases, with 12 bases between them. CDR3 length equals 14 residues. Per the germline V gene, CDR1 is KGHSH and CDR2 is LQKENI. The CDR3 protein is CASSPGDKSYEQYF. The CDR3 bases are TGTGCCAGCTCACCTGGGGACAAAAGCTACGAGCAGTACTTC. Together with reference TRBV18 and TRBJ2-7, the CDR3 gives the full variable domain: NAGVMQNPRHLVRRRGQEARLRCSPMKGHSHVYWYRQLPEEGLKFMVYLQKENIIDESGMPKERFSAEFPKEGPSILRIQQVVRGDSAAYFCASSPGDKSYEQYFGPGTRLTVT.

The J gene is TRBJ2-1, the V gene TRBV7-9; possible D gene TRBD2, 6 bases. V lost 5 bases, J lost 1 base, and 12 bases lay in between. The CDR3 extends over 15 amino acids. The germline V gene encodes CDR1 SEHNR and CDR2 FQNEAQ (reference sequence). The DNA for the CDR3 is TGTGCCAGCAGCCGGGACGGAGGGTCCTACAATGAGCAGTTCTTC. Translated, it gives CASSRDGGSYNEQFF.

This clone was recorded a few times. The J gene is TRBJ1-2, the V gene TRBV29-1; 9 nucleotides align to TRBD1. CDR1 and CDR2 (germline): SQVTM, ANQGSEA. The CDR3 extends over 13 amino acids. V shed 7 bases and J 8 bases; nucleotides not matched to a gene: 11. Here the CDR3 reads CSADLQGARGYTF. The CDR3 DNA reads as TGCAGCGCTGACCTACAGGGGGCGCGGGGCTACACCTTC.

The chain has TRBV5-1 and TRBJ2-7; 8 positions match TRBD1. Trimming removed 6 bases from V and 2 bases from J; junction bases left unmatched: 4. Per the germline V gene, CDR1 is SGHRS and CDR2 is YFSETQ. This CDR3 region has 13 residues. The CDR3 coding sequence is TGCGCCAGCAAGGGACAGGAGACCTACGAGCAGTACTTC. This translates into CASKGQETYEQYF.

This clone has more than one count but fewer than ten. This chain joins TRBV7-9 and TRBJ2-5, with D perhaps TRBD2 (6 bases). The V and J ends lost 0 bases and 1 base respectively, with 15 bases between them. The germline V gene encodes CDR1 SEHNR and CDR2 FQNEAQ (reference sequence). The CDR3 covers 17 residues. The CDR3 protein is CASSLAVGGKPQETQYF. CDR3 bases: TGTGCCAGCAGCTTAGCAGTGGGGGGAAAGCCCCAAGAGACCCAGTACTTC.

The genes are TRBV5-1 and TRBJ2-1; 9 nucleotides agree with TRBD1. The germline V gene encodes CDR1 SGHRS and CDR2 YFSETQ. Trimming took 3 bases from V and 8 from J; bases not matched to a gene: 9. The CDR3 consists of 15 residues. DNA for the CDR3: TGCGCCAGCAGCTCCGGGGACAGGGCAGGCGATGAGCAGTTCTTC. It specifies CASSSGDRAGDEQFF.

This chain links TRBV5-4 with TRBJ2-5; TRBD1 might be the D (7 bases). The V gene's germline CDR1 is SGHNT and CDR2 YYREEE (reference sequence). CDR3 length: 14 amino acids. The V and J ends lost 2 bases and 5 bases respectively, with 13 bases between them. In DNA, the CDR3 is TGTGCCAGCAGCTTTCAGGGGGGAAGGGAGACCCAGTACTTC. Encoded protein: CASSFQGGRETQYF.

V gene TRBV18 combines with J gene TRBJ2-6, with a tentative D call TRBD2 (7 bases). Trimming took 3 bases from V and 0 from J, leaving 15 bases between them. The CDR3 sequence is 18 residues long. Per the germline V gene, CDR1 is KGHSH and CDR2 is LQKENI. CDR3 DNA sequence: TGTGCCAGCTCACCCCTAACGAGGGGGGGCTCTGGGGCCAACGTCCTGACTTTC. Its translation: CASSPLTRGGSGANVLTF. The variable domain in full, completed from reference TRBV18 and TRBJ2-6, reads NAGVMQNPRHLVRRRGQEARLRCSPMKGHSHVYWYRQLPEEGLKFMVYLQKENIIDESGMPKERFSAEFPKEGPSILRIQQVVRGDSAAYFCASSPLTRGGSGANVLTFGAGSRLTVL.

This clone was seen a few times. The chain employs TRBV5-1 and TRBJ2-2; no definite D call. Trimming pared 0 bases from V and 1 base from J, leaving 7 bases between. There are 15 residues in the CDR3. Per the germline V gene, CDR1 is SGHRS and CDR2 is YFSETQ. The CDR3 nucleotides are TGCGCCAGCAGCTTGGCGGTCGGGAACACCGGGGAGCTGTTTTTT. This sequence encodes CASSLAVGNTGELFF. The full variable domain, with the rest looked up from reference TRBV5-1 and TRBJ2-2, is KAGVTQTPRYLIKTRGQQVTLSCSPISGHRSVSWYQQTPGQGLQFLFEYFSETQRNKGNFPGRFSGRQFSNSRSEMNVSTLELGDSALYLCASSLAVGNTGELFFGEGSRLTVL.

A few counts support this clone. The chain is built from TRBV28 and TRBJ2-2; D uncertain. The CDR3 loop spans 12 amino acids. Between the trimmed V and J ends, which lost 5 bases and 7 bases, there was a span of 8 bases. Per the germline V gene, CDR1 is MDHEN and CDR2 is SYDVKM. The CDR3 reads CASSPPRGELFF. The DNA of the CDR3 is TGTGCCAGCAGTCCCCCCCGCGGGGAGCTGTTTTTT.

This clone came up a few times. The chain couples TRBV18 to TRBJ2-5; 9 bases match TRBD1. Germline V CDR1 and CDR2: KGHSH, LQKENI. CDR3 length: 14 residues. Trimming cost V 4 bases and J 4 bases; bases outside gene matches: 4. CDR3 loop: CASSQNRGPETQYF. The CDR3 nucleotides read TGTGCCAGCTCACAGAACAGGGGGCCAGAGACCCAGTACTTC. Looking up the rest from reference TRBV18 and TRBJ2-5 gives the full variable domain: NAGVMQNPRHLVRRRGQEARLRCSPMKGHSHVYWYRQLPEEGLKFMVYLQKENIIDESGMPKERFSAEFPKEGPSILRIQQVVRGDSAAYFCASSQNRGPETQYFGPGTRLLVL.

This clone was observed a few times. The CDR3 sequence is CASSLRDREVGEQFF. Written as DNA, the CDR3 is TGCGCCAGCAGCCTCCGGGACAGGGAAGTGGGTGAGCAGTTCTTC. V and J are TRBV5-1 and TRBJ2-1, with TRBD1 matching over 9 bases. The CDR3 is 15 amino acids. CDR1 is SGHRS and CDR2 is YFSETQ in the germline V gene. With V trimmed by 4 bases and J by 9 bases, 11 bases remained unmatched.

This clone was counted between two and nine times. The chain combines TRBV7-2 with TRBJ2-7; 7 bases align to TRBD1. Losses at the gene ends were 5 bases for V and 7 bases for J; bases not matched to a gene: 11. This CDR3 comprises 14 residues. CDR1 and CDR2 (germline): SGHTA, FQGNSA. The CDR3 is CASSRGRTGKEQYF. CDR3 nucleotide sequence: TGTGCCAGCAGCAGGGGGCGCACCGGGAAAGAGCAGTACTTC.